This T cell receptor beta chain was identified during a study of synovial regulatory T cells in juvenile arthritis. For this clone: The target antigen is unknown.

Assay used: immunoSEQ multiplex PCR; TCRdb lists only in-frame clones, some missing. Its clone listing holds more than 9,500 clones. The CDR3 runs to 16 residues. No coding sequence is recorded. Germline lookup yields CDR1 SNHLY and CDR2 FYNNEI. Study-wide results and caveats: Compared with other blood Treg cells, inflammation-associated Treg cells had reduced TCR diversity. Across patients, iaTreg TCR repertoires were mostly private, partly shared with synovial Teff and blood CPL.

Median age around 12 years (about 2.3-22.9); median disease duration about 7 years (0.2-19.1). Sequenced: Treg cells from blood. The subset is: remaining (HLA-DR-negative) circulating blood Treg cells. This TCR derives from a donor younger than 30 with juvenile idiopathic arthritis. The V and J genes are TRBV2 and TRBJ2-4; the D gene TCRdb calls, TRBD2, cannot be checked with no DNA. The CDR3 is CASTSERVLAKNIQYF.